The clone carrying this T cell receptor beta chain was counted between two and nine times. Each CDR3 protein is one row after TCRdb ran MiXCR on the PCR reads. The profile shows fewer than 100,000 distinct CDR3 sequences, around 50% of them singletons. The data belong to a study of CDR3 diversity in severe acne. Sequences were obtained from blood. This clonotype was sampled from a male donor in good health, without acne.

CDR3 residues: CATSDWGGRARNEQFF. The CDR3 DNA follows: TGTGCCACCAGTGATTGGGGCGGGAGGGCCCGCAATGAGCAGTTCTTC. V and J are TRBV24-1 and TRBJ2-1, with 9 bases that match TRBD2. V lost 2 bases to trimming and J lost 6 bases; unmatched junction nucleotides: 7. This CDR3 spans 16 amino acids. Germline V gives CDR1 KGHDR, CDR2 SFDVKD.